The 14 T cell receptor beta chains presented below share a single source sample, sequenced in a study of blood T cell repertoires in COVID-19. Some clones are missing from TCRdb's copy, which holds only in-frame ones; the method was immunoSEQ multiplex PCR. The data contain some 170,000 clones, approximately 80% of them singletons. The sequenced material came from peripheral blood. The source of these receptors is a man aged 55 to 70 with acute or convalescent COVID-19.

The rearrangement links TRBV4-3 to TRBJ1-4; D is undetermined. Trimming took off 1 base at V and 8 bases at J, with 8 bases between the two ends. This CDR3 has 13 amino acids. Germline CDR1 reads LGHNA; CDR2 reads YSLEER. The CDR3 loop reads CASSQVTREKLFF. Written as DNA, the CDR3 is TGCGCCAGCAGCCAAGTTACTCGGGAAAAACTGTTTTTT.

The chain carries TRBV12-3 or TRBV12-4 and TRBJ2-5; D might be TRBD2 (5 bases). The CDR3 is 13 residues long. V lost 5 bases to trimming and J lost 7 bases, with 14 bases between them. The CDR3 nucleotides read TGTGCCAGCAGTCCCGGAGGTGTTGGGACCCAGTACTTC. This sequence encodes CASSPGGVGTQYF.

Note on this clone: Within the sample, other DNA sequences also encode this same CDR3. V usage is TRBV28 and J usage is TRBJ2-7, with a tentative D call TRBD1 (6 bases). V lost 7 bases, J lost 2 bases, and 12 bases lay in between. Germline loops: CDR1 MDHEN, CDR2 SYDVKM. The CDR3 loop spans 13 amino acids. This CDR3 reads CASNTGQPYEQYF. DNA of the CDR3: TGTGCCAGCAATACGGGACAACCCTACGAGCAGTACTTC.

This chain links TRBV5-8 with TRBJ2-1; 9 bases are a match to TRBD2. V lost 1 base to trimming and J lost 7 bases; unmatched junction nucleotides: 6. In germline, CDR1 is SGHTS, CDR2 YDEGEE. The CDR3 is 15 amino acids. The CDR3 coding sequence is TGTGCCAGCAGCTTGTATGCGGGGGGGCGGAATGAGCAGTTCTTC. This gives the protein CASSLYAGGRNEQFF.

V gene TRBV12-3 or TRBV12-4 combines with J gene TRBJ1-1, with D unresolved. V gave up 4 bases and J gave up 1 base, with 4 bases separating them. There are 12 residues in the CDR3. CDR3 coding DNA: TGTGCCAGCAGTTGGCAGAACACTGAAGCTTTCTTT. As protein: CASSWQNTEAFF.

This chain links TRBV5-1 with TRBJ1-4, with 12 bases identical to TRBD1. Germline lookup yields CDR1 SGHRS and CDR2 YFSETQ. Trimming took 4 bases from V and 2 from J; bases not matched to a gene: 9. This CDR3 has 18 amino acids. Here the CDR3 reads CASSVRDRGLSTNEKLFF. The DNA of the CDR3 is TGCGCCAGCAGCGTTAGGGACAGGGGGCTGTCGACTAATGAAAAACTGTTTTTT.

The rearrangement joins TRBV5-6 to TRBJ1-3; the D is unclear. V was cut by 1 base and J by 0 bases, with 14 bases left in between. The CDR3 has 17 residues. Germline V gene lookup returns CDR1 SGHDT and CDR2 YYEEEE. The chain's CDR3 is CASSLYSLSDSGNTIYF. CDR3 nucleotides: TGTGCCAGCAGCTTGTACAGCCTATCTGACTCTGGAAACACCATATATTTT. Supplemented by reference TRBV5-6 and TRBJ1-3, the full variable domain reads DAGVTQSPTHLIKTRGQQVTLRCSPKSGHDTVSWYQQALGQGPQFIFQYYEEEERQRGNFPDRFSGHQFPNYSSELNVNALLLGDSALYLCASSLYSLSDSGNTIYFGEGSWLTVV.

The chain combines TRBV7-9 with TRBJ1-1, with D uncertain. CDR1 and CDR2 (germline): SEHNR, FQNEAQ (reference sequence). CDR3 length: 13 amino acids. V was shortened by 5 bases and J by 7 bases, with 14 bases between the two germline ends. CDR3 sequence (DNA): TGTGCCAGCAGCGGCGAGGTCTGGTATGAAGCTTTCTTT. Translated, it gives CASSGEVWYEAFF.

The chain is built from TRBV6-5 and TRBJ1-2; 7 positions match TRBD1. CDR1 and CDR2 from the germline V gene are MNHEY and SVGAGI. J lost 8 bases, V lost 7 bases, and 13 bases had no gene match. The CDR3 runs to 14 residues. The CDR3 is CASIPGQPLWGYTF. CDR3 in DNA: TGTGCCAGCATTCCGGGACAGCCGCTTTGGGGCTACACCTTC.

This chain uses TRBV29-1 with TRBJ2-3, with D perhaps TRBD2 (5 bases). Trimming removed 6 bases from V and 7 bases from J, with 26 bases in between. Germline CDR1 SQVTM, CDR2 ANQGSEA. The CDR3 runs to 16 residues. CDR3: CSVAPSTPSRGNTQYF. CDR3 coding DNA: TGCAGCGTCGCACCCAGCACTCCCTCACGGGGAAATACGCAGTATTTT.

The chain combines TRBV6-6 with TRBJ2-3; TRBD1 matches 10 bases. CDR1 MNHNY and CDR2 SVGAGI come from the germline V gene (reference sequence). V trimming: 5 bases; J trimming: 1 base; junction bases outside the gene matches: 6. This CDR3 contains 16 residues. The CDR3: CASSQRTGGRTDTQYF. CDR3 in DNA: TGTGCCAGCAGTCAAAGGACAGGGGGGCGCACAGATACGCAGTATTTT.

J is TRBJ2-7 and V is TRBV18; 7 nucleotides match TRBD1. Germline V gene sequence: CDR1 KGHSH, CDR2 LQKENI. Losses at the gene ends were 6 bases for V and 2 bases for J; bases not matched to a gene: 4. The CDR3 runs to 13 residues. The CDR3 DNA sequence: TGTGCCAGCTCCATGGGACAGACCTACGAGCAGTACTTC. The encoded protein is CASSMGQTYEQYF.

The chain recombines TRBV29-1 with TRBJ1-1; TRBD1 matches at 7 bases. CDR3 size: 16 residues. CDR1 and CDR2 (germline): SQVTM, ANQGSEA. The J segment lost 2 bases and the V segment lost 0 bases, leaving 9 bases of the junction unmatched. The CDR3 loop is CSVEEPRTGPNTEAFF. For the CDR3, the DNA is TGCAGCGTTGAAGAACCCAGGACAGGCCCCAACACTGAAGCTTTCTTT.

The gene calls are TRBV4-1 and TRBJ1-4, with 11 positions matching TRBD1. The CDR3 runs to 15 residues. CDR1 is MGHRA, CDR2 YSYEKL, per germline. The V and J ends lost 6 bases and 8 bases, in that order; junction bases with no gene match: 8. Written as DNA, the CDR3 is TGCGCCAGCAGGCAGGGACAGGGGGTGTTCGAAAAACTGTTTTTT. Protein: CASRQGQGVFEKLFF.